The 10 T cell receptor beta chains below all came from one sample that was sequenced in a study of T cell clonality in common variable immunodeficiency. Whole-study findings and limits: Fewer deletions and N-nucleotide insertions were reportedly seen in common variable immunodeficiency TCR beta sequences.

These receptors lack a known antigen. Clones were read by immunoSEQ multiplex PCR, and TCRdb kept only the in-frame ones, dropping some. This repertoire holds about 31,000 clones, and none appear only once. The sequenced sample consisted of peripheral blood mononuclear cells. Source of these receptors: a human donor with common variable immunodeficiency.

This clone was detected many times. Read coverage stops 3 residues before the CDR3 terminus; the germline J gene supplies the remainder. V is TRBV11-2 and J is TRBJ2-2; D call uncertain. This CDR3 spans 14 amino acids. Trimming stripped 2 bases from V and 4 bases from J, with 8 bases between. CDR1 is SGHAT, CDR2 FQNNGV, per germline. The sequenced part of the CDR3 DNA is TGTGCCAGCAGCTTACTCGTCGGCACCGGGGAG. Protein sequence: CASSLLVGTGE. From start to end, the CDR3 is CASSLLVGTGELFF. Together with reference TRBV11-2 and TRBJ2-2, the CDR3 gives the full variable domain: EAGVAQSPRYKIIEKRQSVAFWCNPISGHATLYWYQQILGQGPKLLIQFQNNGVVDDSQLPKDRFSAERLKGVDSTLKIQPAKLEDSAVYLCASSLLVGTGELFFGEGSRLTVL.

To note about this clone: Read sequence stops 3 residues before the CDR3 end, and the germline J gene provides the missing end. The V gene is TRBV7-9, the J gene TRBJ1-1, with a weak D call TRBD1 (6 bases). The CDR3 has 14 residues. Between the trimmed V and J ends, which lost 2 bases and 0 bases, there was a span of 7 bases. Germline-derived CDR1 and CDR2 are SEHNR and FQNEAQ (reference sequence). The CDR3 loop reads CASSLTGLNTEAFF. Partial CDR3 DNA: TGTGCCAGCAGCTTAACAGGGTTGAACACTGAA. Filled out from reference TRBV7-9 and TRBJ1-1, the complete variable domain reads DTGVSQNPRHKITKRGQNVTFRCDPISEHNRLYWYRQTLGQGPEFLTYFQNEAQLEKSRLLSDRFSAERPKGSFSTLEIQRTEQGDSAMYLCASSLTGLNTEAFFGQGTRLTVV.

This clone was recorded at least ten times. The read terminates 3 residues before the CDR3 end, so the remaining end is supplied by the germline J gene. The chain recombines TRBV20-1 with TRBJ1-1, with a possible D match to TRBD1 (5 bases). V was pared by 1 base and J by 2 bases, with 11 bases between. Germline loops: CDR1 DFQATT, CDR2 SNEGSKA (reference sequence). This CDR3 comprises 14 residues. CDR3 bases read: TGCAGTGCTAGAGTTGCAGGGTCCAACACTGAA. Translated: CSARVAGSNTE. From start to end, the CDR3 is CSARVAGSNTEAFF.

This clone is judged medium-sized. Sequencing ends 3 residues short of the CDR3 end; the germline J gene provides the rest. The rearrangement links TRBV20-1 to TRBJ1-2, with TRBD1 matching 11 bases. This CDR3 has 13 amino acids. V lost 4 bases to trimming and J lost 4 bases; unmatched junction nucleotides: 2. Looked up from germline, CDR1 is DFQATT and CDR2 is SNEGSKA (reference sequence). CDR3 region: CSATGTGGYGYTF. CDR3 DNA, as far as it was read: TGCAGTGCTACTGGGACAGGGGGCTATGGC.

This clone occurred many times. The CDR3 is cut off 3 residues early in the read; its end comes from the germline J gene. The chain couples TRBV5-1 to TRBJ2-7; perhaps TRBD1 as D (5 bases). This CDR3 region has 14 residues. CDR1 is SGHRS, CDR2 YFSETQ, per germline. V was trimmed by 2 bases and J by 3 bases, leaving 12 bases between them. CDR3 protein: CASSFSPGNYEQYF. CDR3 bases read: TGCGCCAGCAGCTTTAGCCCAGGGAACTACGAG.

This clone is deemed medium-sized (0.01 to 0.1%). The read terminates 3 residues before the CDR3 end, so the remaining end is supplied by the germline J gene. This chain uses TRBV20-1 with TRBJ2-3; 13 bases map to TRBD2. The germline V gene encodes CDR1 DFQATT and CDR2 SNEGSKA (reference sequence). This CDR3 contains 16 residues. The J segment lost 4 bases and the V segment lost 6 bases, leaving 10 bases of the junction unmatched. The part of the CDR3 DNA that was read is TGCAGTGCAGAACCTGGACTAGCGGGAGTCGCAGATACG. It translates to CSAEPGLAGVADT. The complete CDR3 sequence is CSAEPGLAGVADTQYF.

This clone was detected ten times or more. CDR3 residues: CASRDTNPTRGRNSYNEQFF. The CDR3 DNA, read in part, is TGTGCCAGCAGGGACACAAACCCCACCAGGGGGAGGAACTCCTACAATGAG. The V call is TRBV6-4, the J call TRBJ2-1, with D possibly being TRBD1 (7 bases). The read ends 3 residues early relative to the CDR3; the germline J gene fills the gap. CDR1 MRHNA and CDR2 SNTAGT come from the germline V gene. V was cut by 6 bases and J by 0 bases, with 27 bases left in between. This CDR3 comprises 20 residues.

This clone was observed a handful of times. The read falls 3 residues short of the CDR3 end, and the missing part is taken from the germline J gene. The J gene is TRBJ2-3, the V gene TRBV7-4; a possible D gene is TRBD2 (6 bases). Looked up from germline, CDR1 is SGHVT and CDR2 is SQSDAQ. The CDR3 runs to 14 residues. Trimming removed 5 bases from V and 2 bases from J, with 11 bases in between. This CDR3 is CASSLGGNTDTQYF. Partial CDR3 DNA: TGTGCCAGCAGCCTGGGGGGAAACACAGATACG.

There are many counts of this clone. The CDR3 end lies 3 residues beyond the end of the read and is filled in from the germline J gene. The gene calls are TRBV5-1 and TRBJ1-1; D ambiguous. Trimming took off 0 bases at V and 0 bases at J, with 6 bases between the two ends. This CDR3 comprises 14 residues. Germline lookup yields CDR1 SGHRS and CDR2 YFSETQ. The covered CDR3 bases are TGCGCCAGCAGCTTGGCCGCAGTGAACACTGAA. This translates into CASSLAAVNTE. The complete CDR3 protein is CASSLAAVNTEAFF.

On this clone: The DNA ends 3 residues before the CDR3 does, and the rest of the CDR3 is filled in from the germline J gene. This rearrangement joins TRBV19 to TRBJ1-5, with D uncertain. V gave up 5 bases and J gave up 4 bases, with 9 bases separating them. Germline CDR1 reads LNHDA; CDR2 reads SQIVND (reference sequence). The CDR3 contains 13 residues. The chain's CDR3 is CASSAELNQPQHF. Incomplete CDR3 DNA: TGTGCCAGTAGTGCCGAACTTAATCAGCCC.